This T cell receptor (beta chain) is from a study of blood T cells in healthy people across ages. With regard to this clonotype: Its antigen is currently unknown.

This CDR3 has 16 amino acids. The V gene's germline CDR1 is SGHAT and CDR2 FQNNGV. Germline trimming cut 5 bases from V and 3 bases from J; bases unmatched to any gene: 13. Whole-study findings and limits: Higher diversity, along with more naive CD4+ cells, distinguished long-lived donors from aged donors. Strong correlation existed between TCR beta diversity and naive T cell percentage.

Sample-barcoded 5' priming and a J-beta primer mix drove a second PCR of about 6 to 12 cycles. Each CDR3 protein is one row after TCRdb ran MiXCR on the 5' RACE reads. The table shows approximately 690,000 distinct CDR3 sequences, with roughly 50% occurring only once. Donors were systemically healthy Caucasian individuals from Russia aged roughly 6 to 95 years. The clonotype was recovered from a man in his 60s in good health. Sequences were obtained from blood. This chain links TRBV11-2 with TRBJ2-7; 7 nucleotides align to TRBD2. The CDR3 nucleotides read TGTGCCAGCAGCCGCCCCGGACTAGGCCCCTACTACGAGCAGTACTTC. Protein sequence: CASSRPGLGPYYEQYF. Filled out from reference TRBV11-2 and TRBJ2-7, the complete variable domain reads EAGVAQSPRYKIIEKRQSVAFWCNPISGHATLYWYQQILGQGPKLLIQFQNNGVVDDSQLPKDRFSAERLKGVDSTLKIQPAKLEDSAVYLCASSRPGLGPYYEQYFGPGTRLTVT.